The 21 T cell receptor beta chains below all came from one sample that was sequenced in a study of shared clonotypes between healthy human individuals. Assay used: immunoSEQ multiplex PCR; TCRdb lists only in-frame clones, some missing. The table shows 530,000 or so clones, with approximately 79% occurring only once. Input material: PBMCs. These receptors all come from a woman between 35 and 50 years old in good health. Some clones in this sample may be carry-over from other donors' samples.

The rearrangement joins TRBV9 to TRBJ2-2; D uncertain. The germline gives CDR1 SGDLS, CDR2 YYNGEE. V lost 0 bases, J lost 5 bases, and 14 bases lay in between. The CDR3 sequence is 16 residues long. In DNA, the CDR3 is TGTGCCAGCAGCGTAGAAGGTGGCAGCATGACCGGGGAGCTGTTTTTT. Amino acid sequence: CASSVEGGSMTGELFF.

The chain links TRBV9 to TRBJ2-3, with TRBD2 identical over 7 bases. The CDR3 runs 15 residues. Trimming at V came to 6 bases and at J to 5 bases, leaving 12 bases not matched to a gene. Germline CDR1 reads SGDLS; CDR2 reads YYNGEE. The CDR3 loop is CASTLFGGREDTQYF. CDR3 sequence (DNA): TGTGCCAGCACCCTATTCGGCGGGAGAGAAGATACGCAGTATTTT.

The rearrangement links TRBV5-6 to TRBJ1-1; 8 nucleotides agree with TRBD1. This CDR3 comprises 13 residues. The ends lost 2 bases at V and 10 bases at J; junction bases unmatched: 7. CDR1 and CDR2 (germline): SGHDT, YYEEEE. The CDR3 loop is CASSFTGGGAAFF. CDR3 sequence (DNA): TGTGCCAGCAGCTTCACAGGGGGAGGGGCAGCTTTCTTT.

This clone is a singleton in its sample. The chain joins TRBV7-9 to TRBJ1-5; D not resolved. This CDR3 comprises 18 residues. V was trimmed by 1 base and J by 0 bases, leaving 16 bases between them. Germline CDR1 reads SEHNR; CDR2 reads FQNEAQ (reference sequence). In nucleotides, the CDR3 is TGTGCCAGCAGCTTAGTAATATGGCAACCGTTTAGCAATCAGCCCCAGCATTTT. It is translated as CASSLVIWQPFSNQPQHF.

The chain joins TRBV25-1 to TRBJ2-5; D is ambiguous. CDR1 is MGHDK and CDR2 is SYGVNS in the germline V gene. CDR3 length equals 11 residues. V was clipped by 4 bases and J by 5 bases, with 5 bases between them. CDR3 nucleotide sequence: TGTGCCAGCAGTGCCCACGAGACCCAGTACTTC. This codes for CASSAHETQYF.

This chain links TRBV5-1 with TRBJ2-7, with D perhaps matching TRBD1 or TRBD2 (5 bases each). V lost 5 bases, J lost 7 bases, and 22 bases lay in between. Germline V gene sequence: CDR1 SGHRS, CDR2 YFSETQ. The CDR3 has 15 residues. The CDR3 DNA reads TGCGCCAGCAGTCCCTCGGGGCAGGGAGTTTTGGAGCAGTACTTC. Translated: CASSPSGQGVLEQYF.

A note on this clone: Other DNA sequences in this sample translate to the same CDR3. The chain uses TRBV7-9 and TRBJ2-3; no reliable D call. V lost 1 base to trimming and J lost 0 bases, with 11 bases between them. CDR1 is SEHNR, CDR2 FQNEAQ, per germline (reference sequence). The CDR3 runs to 16 residues. The CDR3 DNA sequence: TGTGCCAGCAGCTTAGTTTTGGGCGGAAGCACAGATACGCAGTATTTT. Translated: CASSLVLGGSTDTQYF.

CDR3 nucleotides: TGCAGCGTTGATAGGCAGGGATTACAAGAGACCCAGTACTTC. This translates into CSVDRQGLQETQYF. V and J are TRBV29-1 and TRBJ2-5; maybe TRBD1 (5 bases). The CDR3 spans 14 residues. Germline values: CDR1 SQVTM, CDR2 ANQGSEA. V lost 3 bases to trimming and J lost 2 bases, with 13 bases between them.

This clone was seen once. This chain joins TRBV19 and TRBJ2-5, with 7 positions matching TRBD1. Looked up from germline, CDR1 is LNHDA and CDR2 is SQIVND (reference sequence). The length of the CDR3 is 16 residues. J gave up 5 bases and V 0 bases, and 9 bases lay outside the gene matches. CDR3 nucleotides: TGTGCCAGTAGTATAGAGCGACAGGGCCATGGGGAGACCCAGTACTTC. Its translation is CASSIERQGHGETQYF.

The CDR3, as DNA: TGTGCCAGCAGCGTAGACCCCAGTACCTACGAGCAGTACTTC. Its protein product is CASSVDPSTYEQYF. This sequence joins TRBV9 and TRBJ2-7, with D hard to call. Trimming pared 0 bases from V and 2 bases from J, leaving 9 bases between. This CDR3 comprises 14 residues. Germline loops: CDR1 SGDLS, CDR2 YYNGEE.

Only one count was recorded for this clone. The rearrangement uses TRBV7-2 and TRBJ2-7; 8 positions agree with TRBD2. The CDR3 length is 13 residues. Germline V gene sequence: CDR1 SGHTA, CDR2 FQGNSA. Trimming at V came to 5 bases and at J to 4 bases, leaving 4 bases not matched to a gene. CDR3 sequence (DNA): TGTGCCAGCAGCACCGGGAGGGATTACGAGCAGTACTTC. This encodes CASSTGRDYEQYF.

This clone was observed many times. The chain recombines TRBV18 with TRBJ1-1; no clear D. The germline CDR1 and CDR2 sequences are KGHSH and LQKENI. Trimming pared 2 bases from V and 4 bases from J, leaving 5 bases between. The CDR3 spans 12 residues. The CDR3 DNA follows: TGTGCCAGCTCACCAGACATCACTGAAGCTTTCTTT. It is translated as CASSPDITEAFF.

This clone is a singleton in its sample. The chain uses TRBV7-2 and TRBJ1-5; tentative D call: TRBD1 (5 bases). The CDR3 extends over 15 amino acids. V was trimmed by 2 bases and J by 5 bases, leaving 13 bases between them. Germline V gene lookup returns CDR1 SGHTA and CDR2 FQGNSA. This CDR3 is CASSLIGARDQPQHF. The CDR3 bases are TGTGCCAGCAGCTTAATAGGGGCGCGGGATCAGCCCCAGCATTTT.

In this sample, this clone turned up a few times. The chain joins TRBV28 to TRBJ2-6; D perhaps matches TRBD1 (6 bases). The CDR3 has 19 residues. The germline V gene has CDR1 MDHEN and CDR2 SYDVKM. Trimming removed 6 bases at V and 1 base at J, with 22 bases between. CDR3 sequence reads: CASSALIQGGISGANVLTF. The DNA of the CDR3 is TGTGCCAGCAGCGCGCTCATCCAAGGGGGAATTTCTGGGGCCAACGTCCTGACTTTC.

To note about this clone: This may stem from a read error, because a much larger clone lies one nucleotide away. This sequence joins TRBV7-8 and TRBJ2-2; D could derive from TRBD1 or TRBD2 (5 bases each). The V gene's germline CDR1 is SGHVS and CDR2 FQNEAQ. Trimming stripped 3 bases from V and 3 bases from J, with 8 bases between. The CDR3 contains 14 residues. CDR3 sequence: CASSFVGDTGELFF. Written as DNA, the CDR3 is TGTGCCAGCAGCTTCGTGGGGGACACCGGGGAGCTGTTTTTT.

In this sample, this clone turned up a few times. The V gene is TRBV27, the J gene TRBJ2-1; a possible D gene is TRBD1 (6 bases). From germline, CDR1 is MNHEY and CDR2 SMNVEV (reference sequence). Trimming pared 6 bases from V and 2 bases from J, leaving 14 bases between. The CDR3 consists of 15 residues. In DNA form, the CDR3 reads TGTGCCAGCAGGACCACAGGGTCAGCCTACAATGAGCAGTTCTTC. Amino acid sequence: CASRTTGSAYNEQFF.

This clone showed up just a few times. The genes are TRBV27 and TRBJ2-7; TRBD1 matches 9 bases. CDR3 size: 14 residues. Germline V lookup: CDR1 MNHEY, CDR2 SMNVEV (reference sequence). The V segment lost 5 bases and the J segment 3 bases; nucleotides outside the gene matches: 5. The CDR3 DNA is TGTGCCAGCAGTCTGGACAGGGGAGGCTACGAGCAGTACTTC. This sequence encodes CASSLDRGGYEQYF.

With respect to this clone: Other DNA sequences in this sample translate to the same CDR3. The rearrangement links TRBV28 to TRBJ1-5, with D uncertain. The CDR3 sequence is 14 residues long. Germline V gene sequence: CDR1 MDHEN, CDR2 SYDVKM. Between the trimmed V and J ends, which lost 1 base and 4 bases, there was a span of 8 bases. The CDR3, as DNA: TGTGCCAGCAGTTTATCGGCGGGGAATCAGCCCCAGCATTTT. Amino acid sequence: CASSLSAGNQPQHF.

The chain employs TRBV7-6 and TRBJ2-7, with unresolved D. Germline CDR1 and CDR2: SGHVS and FNYEAQ. Trimming removed 0 bases at V and 3 bases at J, with 9 bases between. The CDR3 totals 14 residues. CDR3 region: CASSLAAHVYEQYF. The CDR3 DNA is TGTGCCAGCAGCTTAGCGGCCCACGTCTACGAGCAGTACTTC.

The chain links TRBV29-1 to TRBJ2-1; unclear D gene. Germline V CDR1 and CDR2: SQVTM, ANQGSEA. Trimming pared 3 bases from V and 5 bases from J, leaving 11 bases between. The CDR3 runs to 13 residues. The CDR3: CSVDGLKNNEQFF. The CDR3 DNA sequence: TGCAGCGTTGACGGGTTAAAAAACAATGAGCAGTTCTTC.

This chain joins TRBV14 and TRBJ2-1; D is undetermined. This CDR3 has 12 amino acids. Trimming took off 2 bases at V and 14 bases at J, with 13 bases between the two ends. Germline values: CDR1 SGHDN, CDR2 FVKESK. The CDR3 is CASSQLRTAEFF. The CDR3 coding sequence is TGTGCCAGCAGCCAACTTAGAACCGCCGAGTTCTTC.